This T cell receptor (beta chain) is from a study of T cell responses to AZD1222 COVID-19 vaccine. General study findings and limits: Spike was spanned by vaccine-associated CD4 TCRs, which were dominant at 160-218 and 743-854. It was only after the peak T cell response that any repertoires were sampled. An increase in Spike-specific TCR breadth and depth was observed after two AZD1222 doses. Seropositive status at baseline applied to only six AZD1222 recipients.

Remarks on this clone: Its antigen remains unidentified.

The germline V gene encodes CDR1 SGDLS and CDR2 YYNGEE. CDR3 length: 12 amino acids. V lost 4 bases and J lost 3; bases outside the gene matches: 1. Measured with immunoSEQ multiplex PCR; TCRdb has only the in-frame clones, and not every one. The data show approximately 120,000 clones, around 87% seen once. The sample in question was peripheral blood, obtained 28 days after the second AZD1222 dose. The clonotype was recovered from an adult who received the AZD1222 COVID-19 vaccine. The chain carries TRBV9 and TRBJ2-7; TRBD2 agrees at 7 bases. The CDR3 DNA sequence: TGTGCCAGCAGCCCTAGCGGCTACGAGCAGTACTTC. Translated: CASSPSGYEQYF.